This passage covers 9 T cell receptor beta chains from one sample sequenced in a study of cytomegalovirus exposure and HLA in healthy donors. TCRdb keeps only in-frame clones here, not all; method: immunoSEQ multiplex PCR. Of some 120,000 clones in the sample, around 94% are singletons; the top ten hold more than 0.9%. Sequenced input: PBMCs. The receptors shown here come from a woman aged 18-29 years in good health and CMV-seronegative.

V gene TRBV5-1 combines with J gene TRBJ2-5; D might be TRBD1 (5 bases). V dropped 4 bases and J dropped 3 bases, with 10 bases sitting between them. Germline V gene data show CDR1 as SGHRS and CDR2 as YFSETQ. The CDR3 extends over 13 amino acids. CDR3 coding DNA: TGCGCCAGCAGCCAGGTCAGGGAAGAGACCCAGTACTTC. This sequence encodes CASSQVREETQYF.

The chain links TRBV7-3 to TRBJ2-3; D perhaps matches TRBD1 (5 bases). V lost 3 bases to trimming and J lost 2 bases, with 15 bases between them. Germline V CDR1 and CDR2: SGHTA, FQGTGA. The CDR3 has 16 amino acids. The CDR3 spells CASSLGPASFTDTQYF. The CDR3 coding sequence is TGTGCCAGCAGCTTGGGGCCCGCCTCCTTCACAGATACGCAGTATTTT.

The gene calls are TRBV28 and TRBJ2-2; 9 positions agree with TRBD1. CDR3 size: 16 residues. Germline CDR1 reads MDHEN; CDR2 reads SYDVKM. The V gene end was trimmed by 6 bases and the J gene end by 9 bases; junction bases not matched to a gene: 14. CDR3 residues: CASRRAGQGTSWELFF. The CDR3 region has the DNA TGTGCCAGCAGGCGAGCCGGACAGGGGACCTCATGGGAGCTGTTTTTT.

The chain joins TRBV5-8 to TRBJ2-5; D may be TRBD2 (5 bases). The CDR3 runs to 13 residues. In germline, CDR1 is SGHTS, CDR2 YDEGEE. Trimming stripped 2 bases from V and 4 bases from J, with 9 bases between. The CDR3, as DNA: TGTGCCAGCAGCTTTCCCGGGATAGAGACCCAGTACTTC. The encoded protein is CASSFPGIETQYF.

This chain connects TRBV11-2 to TRBJ2-7; 7 bases align to TRBD1. CDR3 length equals 15 residues. After removal of 2 bases from V and 9 bases from J, the junction contained 13 bases not matched to a gene. Germline V gene data show CDR1 as SGHAT and CDR2 as FQNNGV. CDR3 sequence (DNA): TGTGCCAGCAGCTTATTCTCCGGGACAGCGGTACGGCAGTACTTC. It encodes CASSLFSGTAVRQYF.

This CDR3 is CASRILQGETQYF. As DNA, the CDR3 is TGTGCCAGCCGAATTCTTCAGGGGGAGACCCAGTACTTC. This rearrangement joins TRBV18 to TRBJ2-5, with D possibly matching TRBD1 (6 bases). CDR3 length: 13 residues. Between the trimmed V and J ends, which lost 8 bases and 5 bases, there was a span of 15 bases. The germline gives CDR1 KGHSH, CDR2 LQKENI.

V usage is TRBV6-5 and J usage is TRBJ1-4; D not certain. The length of the CDR3 is 14 residues. CDR1 is MNHEY and CDR2 is SVGAGI in the germline V gene. V was clipped by 5 bases and J by 0 bases, with 7 bases between them. The CDR3 region is CASSLSATNEKLFF. The CDR3 nucleotides read TGTGCCAGCAGTCTCTCCGCAACTAATGAAAAACTGTTTTTT.

The chain recombines TRBV9 with TRBJ1-2; 8 bases are a match to TRBD1. The CDR3 length is 15 residues. V shed 3 bases and J 5 bases; nucleotides not matched to a gene: 9. Germline V lookup: CDR1 SGDLS, CDR2 YYNGEE. The DNA of the CDR3 is TGTGCCAGCAGCGGCACCAGCAGGGGGCTTTATGGCTACACCTTC. This gives the protein CASSGTSRGLYGYTF.

The genes are TRBV19 and TRBJ1-5; TRBD1 is a possible D gene (5 bases). In germline, CDR1 is LNHDA, CDR2 SQIVND (reference sequence). Trimming took 0 bases from V and 7 from J, leaving 10 bases between them. CDR3 length equals 14 residues. The chain's CDR3 is CASSIEGRAQPQHF. The CDR3 DNA reads as TGTGCCAGTAGTATAGAAGGCAGGGCCCAGCCCCAGCATTTT.